This note documents a single T cell receptor beta chain sequence. Its cognate antigen is unknown. The CDR3 is 14 residues long. In germline, CDR1 is MNHNS, CDR2 SASEGT. V was clipped by 5 bases and J by 8 bases; unmatched bases: 10. Sequenced by immunoSEQ multiplex PCR; TCRdb stores in-frame clones only, minus some. The data contain fewer than 30,000 clones, less than 95% of them singletons. The record originates from a study of T cells in localized non-small cell lung cancer. General study results and limits: Appearing in adjacent lung were a median roughly 60 of the top 100 tumor clones. Investigators sequenced only a single tumor region, leaving heterogeneity possible. Peak T cell clonality was found in uninvolved adjacent lung, exceeding tumor.

The sequence came from a woman aged 35 to 69 with stage I lung adenocarcinoma. Sequencing was performed on peripheral blood, taken before any cancer treatment. This sequence joins TRBV6-1 and TRBJ1-1, with TRBD1 matching over 8 bases. The CDR3 DNA is TGTGCCAGCAGTCTACGTGGACAGGGTGCAGAAGCTTTCTTT. This codes for CASSLRGQGAEAFF.